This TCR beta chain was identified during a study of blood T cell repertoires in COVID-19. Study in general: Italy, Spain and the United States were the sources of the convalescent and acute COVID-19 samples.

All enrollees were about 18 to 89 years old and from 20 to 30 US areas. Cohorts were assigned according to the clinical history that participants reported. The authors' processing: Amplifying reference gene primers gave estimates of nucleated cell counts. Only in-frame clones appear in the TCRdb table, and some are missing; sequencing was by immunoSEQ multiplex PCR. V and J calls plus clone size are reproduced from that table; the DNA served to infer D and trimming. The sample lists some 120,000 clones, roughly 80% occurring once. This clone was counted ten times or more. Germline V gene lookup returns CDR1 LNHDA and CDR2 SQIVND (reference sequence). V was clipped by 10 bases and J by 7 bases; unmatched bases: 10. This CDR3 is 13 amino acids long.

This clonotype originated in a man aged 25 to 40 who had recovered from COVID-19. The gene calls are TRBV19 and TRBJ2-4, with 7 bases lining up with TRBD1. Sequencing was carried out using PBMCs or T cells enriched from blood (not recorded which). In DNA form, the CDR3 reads TGTGCCACCGCCGGACAGGCGATTAACATTCAGTACTTC. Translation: CATAGQAINIQYF.